Listed below are T cell receptor beta chains from one sample, sequenced in a study of OX40 agonist ivuxolimab in advanced cancers. Clones were sequenced by immunoSEQ multiplex PCR, and TCRdb holds only the in-frame ones, with some missing. Of under 30,000 clones detected, 75% to 95% appear once; the ten largest clones hold about a quarter. The sample in question was CD4+ or CD8+ T cells sorted from blood, obtained in a trial of the OX40 agonist ivuxolimab. All receptors derive from an adult with an advanced solid tumor such as melanoma, head and neck, liver or kidney cancer. The CDR3 runs from the conserved cysteine through the conserved F or W. D genes are given only for firm matches. Some rows mark clone size as missing; the rest say once, few, many or name a class of expanded clone.

>TRBV5-1|-|TRBD2|TRBJ2-1
TGCGCCAGCAGCTTGGATACGGGAGGGCACGGTGAGCAGTTCTTC
CASSLDTGGHGEQFF
>TRBV6-6|-|TRBD1|TRBJ2-5
TGTGCCAGCAGTTACTTGGGGACAGGGTTTGGAGAGACCCAGTACTTC
CASSYLGTGFGETQYF
>TRBV12-2|-|-|TRBJ2-1
TGTGCAAGTCGCCATGATCGGGGTTTGTTTGTATATGAGCAGTTCTTC
CASRHDRGLFVYEQFF
>TRBV5-6|-|-|TRBJ1-1
TGTGCCAGCAGCTCGCCGGGGACCATGAACACTGAAGCTTTCTTT
CASSSPGTMNTEAFF
>TRBV7-6|-|TRBD1|TRBJ1-1
TGTGCCAGCAGCTTATCAGGGCAGGGGGCGAGTTCGATCACTGAAGCTTTCTTT
CASSLSGQGASSITEAFF
>TRBV12-5|-|-|TRBJ1-1
TGTGCTAGTGGTTTGGTAAGCACTGAAGCTTTCTTT
CASGLVSTEAFF
>TRBV7-9|-|TRBD2|TRBJ2-7
TGTGCCAGCAGCCCTAGTGGGGGATGGGGGGGAAAGGTGGTCTACGAGCAGTACTTC
CASSPSGGWGGKVVYEQYF
>TRBV29-1|-|-|TRBJ1-1
TGCAGCGTTGAGGGGTGGGTGGGGGCGAACACTGAAGCTTTCTTT
CSVEGWVGANTEAFF
>TRBV6-5|-|-|TRBJ2-1
TGTGCCAGCAGCCTACTGACTAGTACAAATGAGCAGTTCTTC
CASSLLTSTNEQFF
>TRBV9|once|-|TRBJ2-1
TGTGCCAGCAGCCCCGGGCAGGCCTACAATGAGCAGTTCTTC
CASSPGQAYNEQFF
>TRBV2|-|TRBD2|TRBJ2-5
TGTGCCAGCAGCGGGAGGGGGATAAACCCGGGTGCCCAGTACTTC
CASSGRGINPGAQYF
>TRBV7-6|-|-|TRBJ1-1
TGTGCCAGCAGCTTCCAATCTGGGGTGGGAAACACTGAAGCTTTCTTT
CASSFQSGVGNTEAFF
>TRBV19|-|-|TRBJ2-6
TGTGCCAGTAGTCCCCTCTCTGGGGCCAACGTCCTGACTTTC
CASSPLSGANVLTF
>TRBV6-6|-|TRBD1|TRBJ2-7
TGTGCCAGCAGTTACCGGGGACAGGGTTCCTACGAGCAGTACTTC
CASSYRGQGSYEQYF
>TRBV9|-|-|TRBJ2-7
TGTGCCAGCAGCGTAGGCTCAGGGCGCGAGCAGTACTTC
CASSVGSGREQYF
>TRBV7-9|-|-|TRBJ1-3
TGTGCCAGCAGCTTAACGAGCCCTGGGGCTGGAAACACCATATATTTT
CASSLTSPGAGNTIYF
>TRBV27|few|-|TRBJ1-1
TGTGCCAGCAAGGAACGGGGGCAGTTGAACACTGAAGCTTTCTTT
CASKERGQLNTEAFF
>TRBV5-4|-|-|TRBJ2-2
TGTGCCAGCAGCCAAATGGAGAACACGAACACCGGGGAGCTGTTTTTT
CASSQMENTNTGELFF
>TRBV5-1|-|TRBD2|TRBJ2-3
TGCGCCAGCAGCTCCACGGGACTAGCGGGAGGGGGAGATACGCAGTATTTT
CASSSTGLAGGGDTQYF
>TRBV21-1|-|-|TRBJ2-5
TGTGCCAGCACCCTCCAGGGGGGTAAAGAGACCCAGTACTTC
CASTLQGGKETQYF
>TRBV7-8|few|-|TRBJ1-6
TGTGCCAGCAGCAGCCCCCGCATCGCTAATTCACCCCTCCACTTT
CASSSPRIANSPLHF
>TRBV19|-|TRBD1|TRBJ2-7
TGTGCCAGTAGTATAGCCCAGGGGGCGAGAGGCGAGCAGTACTTC
CASSIAQGARGEQYF
>TRBV7-8|-|TRBD2|TRBJ2-1
TGTGCCAGCAGCTCAGGGACTAGCGGGGACAATGAGCAGTTCTTC
CASSSGTSGDNEQFF
>TRBV11-2|once|TRBD2|TRBJ2-7
TGTGCCAGCAGCTTGGCGGGAGGGACCTACGAGCAGTACTTC
CASSLAGGTYEQYF
>TRBV7-8|-|-|TRBJ1-2
TGTGCCAGCAGCTTAGGGGCAGGGCCCTATGGCTACACCTTC
CASSLGAGPYGYTF
>TRBV29-1|-|TRBD2|TRBJ2-2
TGCAGCGTTTACGGCGGGAGCACCGGGGAGCTGTTTTTT
CSVYGGSTGELFF
>TRBV6-6|-|-|TRBJ2-2
TGTGCCAGCAGTGTCAACCGGAGGCTGAACACCGGGGAGCTGTTTTTT
CASSVNRRLNTGELFF
>TRBV5-5|-|TRBD1|TRBJ2-5
TGTGCCAGCAGCTTAGGGTCGGACAGGGCTGAGACCCAGTACTTC
CASSLGSDRAETQYF
>TRBV7-6|once|TRBD1|TRBJ2-7
TGTGCCAGCAGCTTAGCTCTAATTTCGGCGGGACAGGGTGGCGAGCAGTACTTC
CASSLALISAGQGGEQYF
>TRBV2|-|TRBD2|TRBJ2-1
TGTGCCAGCAGCCTAGCGGGAGGGAAGGGTGAGCAGTTCTTC
CASSLAGGKGEQFF
>TRBV15|-|-|TRBJ1-1
TGTGCCACCAGCAGAGACGGCATGAACACTGAAGCTTTCTTT
CATSRDGMNTEAFF
>TRBV5-1|-|TRBD2|TRBJ2-7
TGCGCCAGCAGCTTGGGCCTAGCGGGAACCCACGAGCAGTACTTC
CASSLGLAGTHEQYF
>TRBV6-1|-|TRBD1|TRBJ2-1
TGTGCCAGCAGTGGCGAGACAGGGGGCCCCTTCGATGAGCAGTTCTTC
CASSGETGGPFDEQFF
>TRBV5-6|once|-|TRBJ2-2
TGTGCCAGCAGCCCGGCTCCGGGACATGACACCGGGGAGCTGTTTTTT
CASSPAPGHDTGELFF
>TRBV5-6|-|-|TRBJ2-7
TGTGCCAGCAGCCCCATACAGGGCGACAGTAGGTACGAGCAGTACTTC
CASSPIQGDSRYEQYF
>TRBV6-6|-|-|TRBJ2-1
TGTGCCAGCAGTTATGGTCGGAGCTCCTACAATGAGCAGTTCTTC
CASSYGRSSYNEQFF
>TRBV15|-|TRBD1|TRBJ2-5
TGTGCCACCAGCAAGGGGACAGGGTCGGAGACCCAGTACTTC
CATSKGTGSETQYF
>TRBV27|-|-|TRBJ2-4
TGTGCCAGCAGTTTAAGGGGGTCCAAAAACATTCAGTACTTC
CASSLRGSKNIQYF
>TRBV5-5|-|-|TRBJ2-7
TGTGCCAGCAGCAAACTAGAATACGAGCAGTACTTC
CASSKLEYEQYF
>TRBV27|-|TRBD2|TRBJ2-1
TGTGCCAGCAGTGTCGGGACTAGCGGGAAGAGTGAGCAGTTCTTC
CASSVGTSGKSEQFF
>TRBV5-6|once|-|TRBJ2-5
TGTGCCAGCAGCTTTTACGAAGGACTTCTAATGGAAGAGACCCAGTACTTC
CASSFYEGLLMEETQYF
>TRBV19|-|-|TRBJ1-2
TGTGCCAGTAGAATTGGCTGGGGCTACACCTTC
CASRIGWGYTF
>TRBV5-8|-|-|TRBJ2-7
TGTGCCAGCAGTCAATATCCGGAGCAGTACTTC
CASSQYPEQYF
>TRBV2|-|-|TRBJ1-2
TGTGCCAGCAGTGGGCAGGGAAGATATGGCTACACCTTC
CASSGQGRYGYTF
>TRBV29-1|-|TRBD2|TRBJ2-3
TGCAGCGTTGCCCGAATCGACCTACTAGCGGGAGACCCAGATACGCAGTATTTT
CSVARIDLLAGDPDTQYF
>TRBV4-3|-|-|TRBJ2-5
TGCGCCAGCAGCCAAGATTACAGGGAAGAGACCCAGTACTTC
CASSQDYREETQYF
>TRBV6-6|-|-|TRBJ1-1
TGTGCCAGCAGTTATTGGGGGAAGGACACTGAAGCTTTCTTT
CASSYWGKDTEAFF
>TRBV7-9|-|-|TRBJ1-1
TGTGCCAGCAGCTTAGAGGGCATGAGGCGAGAAGCTTTCTTT
CASSLEGMRREAFF
>TRBV6-5|-|-|TRBJ2-1
TGTGCCAGCAGTTACTCGGACTACAATGAGCAGTTCTTC
CASSYSDYNEQFF
>TRBV27|-|-|TRBJ2-5
TGTGCCAGCGGTATTGGGGGAGAGACCCAGTACTTC
CASGIGGETQYF
>TRBV4-3|-|-|TRBJ2-5
TGCGCCAGCAGCCAGGGTTTGGGGGATGAGACCCAGTACTTC
CASSQGLGDETQYF
>TRBV27|-|TRBD2|TRBJ2-3
TGTGCCAGCAGCCCTGGGACTAGCGGGAGCTCAGATACGCAGTATTTT
CASSPGTSGSSDTQYF